This T cell receptor beta chain was profiled in a study of blood T cell repertoires in COVID-19. Assay used: immunoSEQ multiplex PCR; TCRdb lists only in-frame clones, some missing. The data show tens of thousands of clones, roughly 83% seen once. Per the germline V gene, CDR1 is LGHNT and CDR2 is FRNRAP. The J segment lost 2 bases and the V segment lost 5 bases, leaving 4 bases of the junction unmatched. The CDR3 spans 14 residues. The V call is TRBV12-5, the J call TRBJ2-7; 9 bases agree with TRBD1. The source of this sequence is a human donor with acute or convalescent COVID-19. The donor label of this sample is uncertain. Sequenced input: peripheral blood. The DNA for the CDR3 is TGTGCTAGTGGTACGGGACAGGGAACCTACGAGCAGTACTTC. Translated, it gives CASGTGQGTYEQYF.